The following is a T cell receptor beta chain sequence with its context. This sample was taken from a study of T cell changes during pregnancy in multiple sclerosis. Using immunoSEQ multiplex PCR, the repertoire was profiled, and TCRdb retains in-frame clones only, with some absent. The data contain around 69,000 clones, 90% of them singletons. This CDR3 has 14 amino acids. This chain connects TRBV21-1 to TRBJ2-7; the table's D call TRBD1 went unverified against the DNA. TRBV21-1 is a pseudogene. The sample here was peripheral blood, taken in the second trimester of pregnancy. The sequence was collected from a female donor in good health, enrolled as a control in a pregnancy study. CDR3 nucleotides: TGTGCCAGCTCAGTACAGGGAATATGGGGCGAGCAGTACTTC. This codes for CASSVQGIWGEQYF.